Listed below are T cell receptor beta chains from one sample, sequenced in a study of blood T cell repertoires in COVID-19. Libraries were prepared by immunoSEQ multiplex PCR; TCRdb keeps only in-frame clonotypes and omits some of them. The data show about 240,000 clones, around 82% seen once. Sequenced sample: peripheral blood. The receptors shown here come from a woman in her seventies with acute or convalescent COVID-19. Each CDR3 is given with its conserved first and last residue. The D gene is left open where the match is weak. Expanded clones get a size class; other rows say once, few or many, or leave the size out.

v_gene: TRBV10-1
d_gene: -
abundance: -
j_gene: TRBJ2-1
CDR3nt: TGCGCCAGCAGTGACGGGGGAGTCCGGGACAATGAGCAGTTCTTC
CDR3aa: CASSDGGVRDNEQFF

v_gene: TRBV7-2
d_gene: -
abundance: once
j_gene: TRBJ2-3
CDR3nt: TGTGCCAGCAGCTTAGAGCTAGTACCTACAGATACGCAGTATTTT
CDR3aa: CASSLELVPTDTQYF

v_gene: TRBV18
d_gene: TRBD1
abundance: -
j_gene: TRBJ1-4
CDR3nt: TGTGCCAGCTCCCCGGACGGGACAGCTAATGAAAAACTGTTTTTT
CDR3aa: CASSPDGTANEKLFF

v_gene: TRBV6-2/TRBV6-3
d_gene: -
abundance: -
j_gene: TRBJ1-1
CDR3nt: TGTGCCAGCAGTTTTTCTGACTGGGACACTGAAGCTTTCTTT
CDR3aa: CASSFSDWDTEAFF

v_gene: TRBV7-7
d_gene: TRBD1
abundance: -
j_gene: TRBJ2-1
CDR3nt: TGTGCCAGCATTCCTGGTGAGACAGGGGGCAATGAGCAGTTCTTC
CDR3aa: CASIPGETGGNEQFF

v_gene: TRBV4-3
d_gene: TRBD2
abundance: -
j_gene: TRBJ2-2
CDR3nt: TGCGCCAGCAGCCAGACCCAACTAGCGGGAACCGGGGAGCTGTTTTTT
CDR3aa: CASSQTQLAGTGELFF

v_gene: TRBV29-1
d_gene: TRBD1
abundance: -
j_gene: TRBJ1-1
CDR3nt: TGCAGCGTTGACAGGGGGCTTACTGAAGCTTTCTTT
CDR3aa: CSVDRGLTEAFF

v_gene: TRBV5-1
d_gene: TRBD2
abundance: -
j_gene: TRBJ2-5
CDR3nt: TGCGCCAGCAGCTTAGGAGCGGGGGTTCGAGAGACCCAGTACTTC
CDR3aa: CASSLGAGVRETQYF

v_gene: TRBV4-3
d_gene: -
abundance: -
j_gene: TRBJ1-1
CDR3nt: TGCGCCAGCAGCCGATATTTGGGGGGGAATAGCCCGAACACTGAAGCTTTCTTT
CDR3aa: CASSRYLGGNSPNTEAFF

v_gene: TRBV9
d_gene: -
abundance: -
j_gene: TRBJ1-2
CDR3nt: TGTGCCAGCAGCCGGGACACGGTGGACTATGGCTACACCTTC
CDR3aa: CASSRDTVDYGYTF

v_gene: TRBV6-5
d_gene: -
abundance: -
j_gene: TRBJ2-5
CDR3nt: TGTGCCAGCAGTTACTCGTCAGGGGCGCAAGAGACCCAGTACTTC
CDR3aa: CASSYSSGAQETQYF

v_gene: TRBV7-6
d_gene: TRBD1
abundance: -
j_gene: TRBJ2-5
CDR3nt: TGTGCCAGCAGCTTTTCAGACAGGGGGGAGGAGACCCAGTACTTC
CDR3aa: CASSFSDRGEETQYF

v_gene: TRBV5-1
d_gene: TRBD1
abundance: -
j_gene: TRBJ2-6
CDR3nt: TGCGCCAGCAGCCCCATGACAGGGCCGACAAACTCTGGGGCCAACGTCCTGACTTTC
CDR3aa: CASSPMTGPTNSGANVLTF

v_gene: TRBV6-1
d_gene: -
abundance: -
j_gene: TRBJ1-5
CDR3nt: TGTGCCAGCAGTGAAGGGAGCGTTAGCAATCAGCCCCAGCATTTT
CDR3aa: CASSEGSVSNQPQHF

v_gene: TRBV18
d_gene: -
abundance: -
j_gene: TRBJ2-2
CDR3nt: TGTGCCAGCTCACCACCTATCTTGGGTACAGTACCGAACACCGGGGAGCTGTTTTTT
CDR3aa: CASSPPILGTVPNTGELFF